This paragraph covers one T cell receptor beta chain sequence. These data belong to a study of T-cell reconstitution after alpha-beta-depleted transplantation in children. CDR1 is SNHLY and CDR2 is FYNNEI in the germline V gene. The CDR3 consists of 15 residues. The V gene end was trimmed by 2 bases and the J gene end by 2 bases; junction bases not matched to a gene: 6. Researchers prepared the TCRbeta library using unique molecular identifiers, the study reports. TCRdb called the PCR reads again in MiXCR, with one record for every CDR3 protein. The table records approximately 390,000 distinct CDR3 sequences, 11% of them present only once.

The chain employs TRBV2 and TRBJ2-7, with 7 bases aligning to TRBD1. Sequences were derived from PBMCs from the stem cell graft donor, sampled from the stem cell graft. This receptor was taken from a human donor who donated a stem cell graft to a child with acute myeloid leukemia. CDR3 loop: CASSERQGPPYEQYF. The DNA for the CDR3 is TGTGCCAGCAGTGAAAGACAGGGCCCCCCCTACGAGCAGTACTTC.